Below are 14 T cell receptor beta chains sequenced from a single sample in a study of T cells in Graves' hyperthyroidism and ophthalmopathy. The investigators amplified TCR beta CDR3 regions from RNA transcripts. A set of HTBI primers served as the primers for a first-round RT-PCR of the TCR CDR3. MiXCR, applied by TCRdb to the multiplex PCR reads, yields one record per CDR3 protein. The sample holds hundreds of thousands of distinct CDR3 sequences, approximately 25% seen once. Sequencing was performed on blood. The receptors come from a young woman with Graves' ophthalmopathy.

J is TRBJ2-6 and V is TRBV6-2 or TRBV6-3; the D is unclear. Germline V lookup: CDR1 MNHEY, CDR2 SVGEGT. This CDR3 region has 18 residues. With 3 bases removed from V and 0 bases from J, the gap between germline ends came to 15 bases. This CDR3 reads CASSYRVTSHSGANVLTF. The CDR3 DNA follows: TGTGCCAGCAGTTATCGGGTGACCTCGCACTCTGGGGCCAACGTCCTGACTTTC.

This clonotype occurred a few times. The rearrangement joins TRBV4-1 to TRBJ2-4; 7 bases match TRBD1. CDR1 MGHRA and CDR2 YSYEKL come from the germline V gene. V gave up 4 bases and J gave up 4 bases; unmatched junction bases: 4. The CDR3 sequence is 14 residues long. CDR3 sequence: CASSPGTVKNIQYF. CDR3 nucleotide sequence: TGCGCCAGCAGCCCTGGGACAGTTAAAAACATTCAGTACTTC.

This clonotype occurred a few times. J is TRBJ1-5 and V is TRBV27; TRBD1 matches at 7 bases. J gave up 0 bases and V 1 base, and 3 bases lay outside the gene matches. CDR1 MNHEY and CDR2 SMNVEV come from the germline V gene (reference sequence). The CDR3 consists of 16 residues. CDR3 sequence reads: CASSLYRGISNQPQHF. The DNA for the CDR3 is TGTGCCAGCAGTTTATACAGGGGAATTAGCAATCAGCCCCAGCATTTT.

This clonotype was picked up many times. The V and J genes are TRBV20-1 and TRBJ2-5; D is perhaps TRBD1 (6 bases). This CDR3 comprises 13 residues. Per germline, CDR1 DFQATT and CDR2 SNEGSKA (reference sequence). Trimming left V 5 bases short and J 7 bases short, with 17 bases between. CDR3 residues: CSAGGRLGGTQYF. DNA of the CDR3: TGCAGTGCTGGCGGACGGCTAGGGGGGACCCAGTACTTC.

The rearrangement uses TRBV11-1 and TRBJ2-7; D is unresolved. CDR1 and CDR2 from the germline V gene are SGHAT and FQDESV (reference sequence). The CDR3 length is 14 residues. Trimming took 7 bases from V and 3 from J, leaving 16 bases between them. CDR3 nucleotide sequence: TGTGCCAGCACTGAGGCCAGTTCCCTCTACGAGCAGTACTTC. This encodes CASTEASSLYEQYF.

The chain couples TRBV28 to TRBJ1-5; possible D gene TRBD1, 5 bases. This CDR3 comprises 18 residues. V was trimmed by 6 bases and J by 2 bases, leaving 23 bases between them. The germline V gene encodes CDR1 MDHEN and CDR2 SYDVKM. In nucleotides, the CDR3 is TGTGCCAGCAGCTTGCCGCTCCCGACGGGGCGGCGCAATCAGCCCCAGCATTTT. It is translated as CASSLPLPTGRRNQPQHF.

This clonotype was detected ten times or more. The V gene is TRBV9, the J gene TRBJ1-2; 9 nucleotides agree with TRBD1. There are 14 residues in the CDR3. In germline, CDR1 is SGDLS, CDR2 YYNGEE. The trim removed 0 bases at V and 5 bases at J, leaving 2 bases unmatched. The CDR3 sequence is CASSVAGTGYGYTF. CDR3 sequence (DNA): TGTGCCAGCAGCGTAGCTGGGACAGGGTATGGCTACACCTTC. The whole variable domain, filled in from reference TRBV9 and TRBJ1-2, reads DSGVTQTPKHLITATGQRVTLRCSPRSGDLSVYWYQQSLDQGLQFLIQYYNGEERAKGNILERFSAQQFPDLHSELNLSSLELGDSALYFCASSVAGTGYGYTFGSGTRLTVV.

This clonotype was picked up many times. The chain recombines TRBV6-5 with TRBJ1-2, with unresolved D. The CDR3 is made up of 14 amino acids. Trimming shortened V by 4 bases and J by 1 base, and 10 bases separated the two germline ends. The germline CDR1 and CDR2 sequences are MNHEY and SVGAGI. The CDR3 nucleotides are TGTGCCAGCAGTTCATGGAAGGGTAACTATGGCTACACCTTC. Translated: CASSSWKGNYGYTF.

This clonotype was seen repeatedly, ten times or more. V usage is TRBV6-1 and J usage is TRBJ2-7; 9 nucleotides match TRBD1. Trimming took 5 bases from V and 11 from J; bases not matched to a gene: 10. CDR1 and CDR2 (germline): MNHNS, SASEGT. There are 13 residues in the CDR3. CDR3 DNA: TGTGCCAGCAGTCCCGGGACAGGGTTTAAGAAGTACTTC. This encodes CASSPGTGFKKYF.

CDR3 DNA sequence: TGTGCCAGCAGTCCCGGGACAGGGGTAAACAATCAGCCCCAGCATTTT. Translating gives CASSPGTGVNNQPQHF. The chain combines TRBV12-3 or TRBV12-4 with TRBJ1-5; TRBD1 matches at 10 bases. The CDR3 length is 16 residues. Unmatched junction bases numbered 7, after V lost 5 bases and J lost 3 bases.

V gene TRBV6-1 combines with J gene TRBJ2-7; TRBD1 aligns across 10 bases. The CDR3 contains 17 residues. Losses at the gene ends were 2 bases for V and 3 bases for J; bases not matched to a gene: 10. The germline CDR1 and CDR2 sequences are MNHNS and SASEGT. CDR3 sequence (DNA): TGTGCCAGCAGTGAAAGTAGAGGGACAGGGGCCCTCTACGAGCAGTACTTC. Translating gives CASSESRGTGALYEQYF.

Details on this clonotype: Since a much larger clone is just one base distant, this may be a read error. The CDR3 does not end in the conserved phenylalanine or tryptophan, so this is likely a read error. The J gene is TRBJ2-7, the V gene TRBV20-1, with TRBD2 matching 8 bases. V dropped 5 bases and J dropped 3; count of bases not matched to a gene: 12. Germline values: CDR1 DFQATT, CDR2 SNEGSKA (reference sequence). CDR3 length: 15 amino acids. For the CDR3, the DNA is TGCAGTGCTCCCGACCCCGGGACTAGTGTCTACGAGCAGTACTAC. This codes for CSAPDPGTSVYEQYY.

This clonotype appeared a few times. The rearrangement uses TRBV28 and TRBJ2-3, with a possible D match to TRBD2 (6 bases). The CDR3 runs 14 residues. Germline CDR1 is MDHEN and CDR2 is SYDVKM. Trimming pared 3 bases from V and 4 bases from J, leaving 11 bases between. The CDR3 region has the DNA TGTGCCAGCAGTTTTGTACTAGCTCCAGATACGCAGTATTTT. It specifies CASSFVLAPDTQYF.

The CDR3 spells CASHAAMNTEAFF. DNA for the CDR3: TGTGCCAGCCACGCGGCTATGAACACTGAAGCTTTCTTT. The chain uses TRBV2 and TRBJ1-1; D remains ambiguous. Germline V gene sequence: CDR1 SNHLY, CDR2 FYNNEI. Trimming removed 8 bases at V and 0 bases at J, with 10 bases between. The length of the CDR3 is 13 residues. Variable domain in full (rest from reference TRBV2 and TRBJ1-1): EPEVTQTPSHQVTQMGQEVILRCVPISNHLYFYWYRQILGQKVEFLVSFYNNEISEKSEIFDDQFSVERPDGSNFTLKIRSTKLEDSAMYFCASHAAMNTEAFFGQGTRLTVV.